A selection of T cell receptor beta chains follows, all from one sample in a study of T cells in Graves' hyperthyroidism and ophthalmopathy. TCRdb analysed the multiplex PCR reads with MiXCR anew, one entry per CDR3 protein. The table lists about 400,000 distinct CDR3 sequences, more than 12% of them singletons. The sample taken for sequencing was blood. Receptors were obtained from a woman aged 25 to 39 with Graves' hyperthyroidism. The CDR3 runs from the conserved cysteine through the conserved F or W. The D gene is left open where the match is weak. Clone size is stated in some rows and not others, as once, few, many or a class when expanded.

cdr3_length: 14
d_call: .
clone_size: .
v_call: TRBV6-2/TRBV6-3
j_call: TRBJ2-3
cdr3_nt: TGTGCCAGCAGTTACTCAGGGGGAGTGGATACGCAGTATTTT
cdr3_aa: CASSYSGGVDTQYF

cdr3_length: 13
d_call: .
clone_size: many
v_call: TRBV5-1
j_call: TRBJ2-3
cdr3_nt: TGCGCCAGCAGCCAGGTACACTCAGATACGCAGTATTTT
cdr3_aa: CASSQVHSDTQYF

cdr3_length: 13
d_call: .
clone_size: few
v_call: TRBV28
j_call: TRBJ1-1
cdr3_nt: TGTGCCAGCAGTTTAGGGTCATTTGGTGAAGCTTTCTTT
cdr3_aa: CASSLGSFGEAFF

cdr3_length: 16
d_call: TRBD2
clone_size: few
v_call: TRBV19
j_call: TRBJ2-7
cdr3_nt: TGTGCCAGTAGTATTTCTAGCGGAGGAAGCTCCTACGAGCAGTACTTC
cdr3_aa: CASSISSGGSSYEQYF

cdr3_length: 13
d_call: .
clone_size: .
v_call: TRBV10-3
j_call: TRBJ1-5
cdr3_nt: TGTGCCAGTCTAGCAATGGAGGGTCAGCCCCAGCATTTT
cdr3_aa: CASLAMEGQPQHF

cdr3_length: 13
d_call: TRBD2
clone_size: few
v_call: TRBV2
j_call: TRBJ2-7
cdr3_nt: TGTGCCGCCCTACTAGCGGGTTCCTACGAGCAGTACTTC
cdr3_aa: CAALLAGSYEQYF

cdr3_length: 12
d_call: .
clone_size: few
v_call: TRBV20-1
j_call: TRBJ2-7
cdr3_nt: TGCAGTGCGGCGGAGGGACCCTACGAGCAGTACTTC
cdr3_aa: CSAAEGPYEQYF

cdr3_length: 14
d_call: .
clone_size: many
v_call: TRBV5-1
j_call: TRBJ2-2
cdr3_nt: TGCGCCAGCAGCATGCGCATAGGTACCGGGGAGCTGTTTTTT
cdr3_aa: CASSMRIGTGELFF

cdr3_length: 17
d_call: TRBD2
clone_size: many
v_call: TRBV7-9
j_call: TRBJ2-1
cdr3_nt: TGTGCCAGCAGCCCGACAGGACTAGCGGGAGGCTACAATGAGCAGTTCTTC
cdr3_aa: CASSPTGLAGGYNEQFF

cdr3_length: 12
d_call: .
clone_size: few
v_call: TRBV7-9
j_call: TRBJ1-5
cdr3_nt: TGTGCCAGCAGCTTTAGTGGGGTGCCCCAGCATTTT
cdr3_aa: CASSFSGVPQHF

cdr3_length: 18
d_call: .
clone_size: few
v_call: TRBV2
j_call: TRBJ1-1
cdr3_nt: TGTGCCAGCAGTGATCTCTCCCAGAGGAGATCAGGGAACACTGAAGCTTTCTTT
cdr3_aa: CASSDLSQRRSGNTEAFF

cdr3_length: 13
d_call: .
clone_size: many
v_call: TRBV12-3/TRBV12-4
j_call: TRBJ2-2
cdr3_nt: TGTGCCAGCAGTTTTTTCGGTATGGGGGAGCTGTTTTTT
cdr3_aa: CASSFFGMGELFF

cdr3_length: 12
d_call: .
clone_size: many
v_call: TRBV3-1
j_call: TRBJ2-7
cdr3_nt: TGTGCCAGCAGCCAAATGTCCTACGAGCAGTACTTC
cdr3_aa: CASSQMSYEQYF

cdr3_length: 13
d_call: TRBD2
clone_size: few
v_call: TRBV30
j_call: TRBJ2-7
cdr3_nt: TGTGCCTGGGGGGGGGGGAGCTCCTACGAGCAGTACTTC
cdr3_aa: CAWGGGSSYEQYF

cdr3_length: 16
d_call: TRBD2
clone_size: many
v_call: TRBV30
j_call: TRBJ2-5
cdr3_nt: TGTGCCTGGAGTTGGACTAGCGGGAGTAGGGCGGAGACCCAGTACTTC
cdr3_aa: CAWSWTSGSRAETQYF

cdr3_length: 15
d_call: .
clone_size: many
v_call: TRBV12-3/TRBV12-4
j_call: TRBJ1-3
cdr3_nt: TGTGCCAGCAGAATGGGACGGCGCTCTGGAAACACCATATATTTT
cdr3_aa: CASRMGRRSGNTIYF

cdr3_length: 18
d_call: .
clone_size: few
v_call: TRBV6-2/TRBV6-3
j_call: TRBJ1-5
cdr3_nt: TGTGCCAGCAGACCGGGACGGTGGGCGGCATATAGCAATCAGCCCCAGCATTTT
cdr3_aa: CASRPGRWAAYSNQPQHF

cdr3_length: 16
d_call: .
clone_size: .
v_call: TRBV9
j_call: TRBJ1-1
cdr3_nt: TGTGCCAGCAGCGGTTCCCCTTGGACAGCGAACACTGAAGCTTTCTTC
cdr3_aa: CASSGSPWTANTEAFF

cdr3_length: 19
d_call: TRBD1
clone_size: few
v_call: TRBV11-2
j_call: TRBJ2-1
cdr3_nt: TGTGCCAGCACGAGAGGACAGGGGGCACCTAGTTACTTTTCCAATGAGCAGTTCTTC
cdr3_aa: CASTRGQGAPSYFSNEQFF

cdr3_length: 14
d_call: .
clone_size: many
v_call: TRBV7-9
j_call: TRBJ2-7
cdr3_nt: TGTGCCAGCAGCGGGACGGTTAAGTACTACGAGCAGTACTTC
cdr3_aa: CASSGTVKYYEQYF

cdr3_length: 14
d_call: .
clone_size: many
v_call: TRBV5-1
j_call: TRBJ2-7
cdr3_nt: TGCGCCAGCAGCTTGCGGACGACCCCCTTCGAGCAGTACTTC
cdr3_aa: CASSLRTTPFEQYF

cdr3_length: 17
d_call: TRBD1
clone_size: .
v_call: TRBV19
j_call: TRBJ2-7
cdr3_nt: TGTGCCAGTAGTATAGCCTTTTCCTGGGACAGAACCTACGAGCAGTACTTC
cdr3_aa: CASSIAFSWDRTYEQYF

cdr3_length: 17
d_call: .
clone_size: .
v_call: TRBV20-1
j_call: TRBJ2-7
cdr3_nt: TGCAGTGCTAGAGCTCGGGCAGGGTGGAAAAACTCCTACGAGCAGTACTTC
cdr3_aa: CSARARAGWKNSYEQYF

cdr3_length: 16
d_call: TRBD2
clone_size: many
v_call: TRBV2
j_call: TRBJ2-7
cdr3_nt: TGTGCCAGCAGTGTGGGGACTAGCGGGAGCAAAGTCGAGCAGTACTTC
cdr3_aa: CASSVGTSGSKVEQYF

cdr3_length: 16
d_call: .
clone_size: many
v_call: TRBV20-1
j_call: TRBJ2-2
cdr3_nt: TGCAGTGCTAGAGATAGGTTAGGGGAATACACCGGGGAGCTGTTTTTT
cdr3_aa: CSARDRLGEYTGELFF

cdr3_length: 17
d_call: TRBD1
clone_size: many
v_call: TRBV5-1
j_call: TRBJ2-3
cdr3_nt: TGCGCCAGCAGCTTTTTCTCGACAGGGGCCGGCACAGATACGCAGTATTTT
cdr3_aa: CASSFFSTGAGTDTQYF

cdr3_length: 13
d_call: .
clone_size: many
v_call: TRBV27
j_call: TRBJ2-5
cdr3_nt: TGTGCCAGCAGTCTCGTAGGAGCCCGGTCCCAGTACTTC
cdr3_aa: CASSLVGARSQYF

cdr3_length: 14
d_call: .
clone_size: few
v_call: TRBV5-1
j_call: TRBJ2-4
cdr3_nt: TGCGCCAGCAGCCCCCGAGTAGATGAAAACATTCAGTACTTC
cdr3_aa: CASSPRVDENIQYF